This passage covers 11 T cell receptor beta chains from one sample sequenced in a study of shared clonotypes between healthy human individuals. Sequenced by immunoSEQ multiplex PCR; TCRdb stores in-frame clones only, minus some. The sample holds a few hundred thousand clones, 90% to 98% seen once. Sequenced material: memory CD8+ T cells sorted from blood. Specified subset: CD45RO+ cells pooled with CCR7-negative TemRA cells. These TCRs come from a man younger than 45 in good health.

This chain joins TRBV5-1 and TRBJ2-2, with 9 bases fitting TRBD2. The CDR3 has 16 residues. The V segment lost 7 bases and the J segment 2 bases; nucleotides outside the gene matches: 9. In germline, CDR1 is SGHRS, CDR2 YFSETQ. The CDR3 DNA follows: TGCGCCAGCTTTCGAGGCGGGAGGGCCAACACCGGGGAGCTGTTTTTT. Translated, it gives CASFRGGRANTGELFF.

CDR3 DNA sequence: TGCAGCGTGAGGGGGTTTAACACTGAAGCTTTCTTT. This encodes CSVRGFNTEAFF. The chain carries TRBV29-1 and TRBJ1-1, with D possibly being TRBD1 (6 bases). Trimming removed 6 bases from V and 2 bases from J, with 10 bases in between. CDR1 is SQVTM, CDR2 ANQGSEA, per germline. This CDR3 region has 12 residues.

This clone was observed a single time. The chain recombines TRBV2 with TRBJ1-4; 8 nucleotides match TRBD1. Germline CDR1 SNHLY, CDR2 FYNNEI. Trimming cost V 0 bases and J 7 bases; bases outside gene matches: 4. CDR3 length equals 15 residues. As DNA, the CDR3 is TGTGCCAGCAGTGAAGCGCTGCAGGGGGCTGAAAAACTGTTTTTT. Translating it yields CASSEALQGAEKLFF.

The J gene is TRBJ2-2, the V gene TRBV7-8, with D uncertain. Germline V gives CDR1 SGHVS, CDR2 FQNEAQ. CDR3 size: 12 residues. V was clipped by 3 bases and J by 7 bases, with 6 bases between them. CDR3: CASSFRVGELFF. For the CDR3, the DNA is TGTGCCAGCAGCTTTCGTGTCGGGGAGCTGTTTTTT.

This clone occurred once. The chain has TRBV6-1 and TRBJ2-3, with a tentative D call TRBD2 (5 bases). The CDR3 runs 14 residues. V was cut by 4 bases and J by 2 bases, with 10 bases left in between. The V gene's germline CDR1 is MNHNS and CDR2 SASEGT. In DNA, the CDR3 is TGTGCCAGCAGTGCGAGCGGACCCACAGATACGCAGTATTTT. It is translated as CASSASGPTDTQYF.

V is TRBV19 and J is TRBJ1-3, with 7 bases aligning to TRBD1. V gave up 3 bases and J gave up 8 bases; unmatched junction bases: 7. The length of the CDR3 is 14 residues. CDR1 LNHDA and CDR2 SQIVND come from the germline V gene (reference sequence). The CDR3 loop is CASSIVDRAYTIYF. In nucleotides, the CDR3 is TGTGCCAGTAGTATCGTCGACAGGGCGTACACCATATATTTT.

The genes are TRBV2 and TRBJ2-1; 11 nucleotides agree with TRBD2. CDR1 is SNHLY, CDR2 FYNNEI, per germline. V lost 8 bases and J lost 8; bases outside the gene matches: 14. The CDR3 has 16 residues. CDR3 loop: CASRPPMLAGGHEQFF. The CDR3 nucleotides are TGTGCCAGCCGGCCCCCGATGCTAGCGGGAGGACATGAGCAGTTCTTC.

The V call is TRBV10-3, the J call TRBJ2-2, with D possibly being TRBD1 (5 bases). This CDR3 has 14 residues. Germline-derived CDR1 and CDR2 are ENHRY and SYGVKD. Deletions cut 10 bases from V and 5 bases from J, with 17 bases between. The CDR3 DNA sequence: TGTGCCACCCAAGGGGTAGGGAAAACCGGGGAGCTGTTTTTT. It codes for CATQGVGKTGELFF.

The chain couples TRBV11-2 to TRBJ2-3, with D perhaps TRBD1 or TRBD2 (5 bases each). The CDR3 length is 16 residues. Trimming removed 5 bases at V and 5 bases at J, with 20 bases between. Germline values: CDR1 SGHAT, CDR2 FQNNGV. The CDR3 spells CASSVGAGSRGDTQYF. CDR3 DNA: TGTGCCAGCAGCGTAGGGGCCGGCTCCCGGGGAGATACGCAGTATTTT.

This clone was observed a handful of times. The CDR3: CASSLAQMYGYTF. For the CDR3, the DNA is TGTGCCAGCAGCTTAGCACAGATGTATGGCTACACCTTC. The V and J genes are TRBV7-9 and TRBJ1-2; D gene uncertain. The V gene lost 0 bases and the J gene lost 5 bases, with 7 bases spanning the gap. The germline CDR1 and CDR2 sequences are SEHNR and FQNEAQ (reference sequence). This CDR3 has 13 amino acids.

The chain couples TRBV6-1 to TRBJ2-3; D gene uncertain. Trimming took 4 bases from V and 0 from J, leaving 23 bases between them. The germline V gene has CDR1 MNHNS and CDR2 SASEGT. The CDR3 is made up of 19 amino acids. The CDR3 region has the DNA TGTGCCAGCAGTGTCCTGATGGCTCCAATCGGAACTAGCACAGATACGCAGTATTTT. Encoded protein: CASSVLMAPIGTSTDTQYF.